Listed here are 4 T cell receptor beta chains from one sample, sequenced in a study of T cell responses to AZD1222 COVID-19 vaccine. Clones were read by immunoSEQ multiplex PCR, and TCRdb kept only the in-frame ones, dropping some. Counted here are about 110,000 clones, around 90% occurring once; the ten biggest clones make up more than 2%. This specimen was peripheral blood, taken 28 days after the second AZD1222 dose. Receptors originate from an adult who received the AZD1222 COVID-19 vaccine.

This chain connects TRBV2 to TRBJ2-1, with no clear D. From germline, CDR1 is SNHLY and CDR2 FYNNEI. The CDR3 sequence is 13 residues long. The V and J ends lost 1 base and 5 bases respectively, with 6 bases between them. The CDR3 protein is CASSEEHHNEQFF. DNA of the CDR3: TGTGCCAGCAGTGAAGAACACCACAATGAGCAGTTCTTC.

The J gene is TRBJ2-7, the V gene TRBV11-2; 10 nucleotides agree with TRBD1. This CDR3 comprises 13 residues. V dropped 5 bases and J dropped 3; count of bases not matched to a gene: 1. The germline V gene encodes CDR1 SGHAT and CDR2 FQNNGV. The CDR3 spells CASSRDRGYEQYF. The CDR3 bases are TGTGCCAGCAGCAGGGACAGGGGCTACGAGCAGTACTTC. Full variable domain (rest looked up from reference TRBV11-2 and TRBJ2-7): EAGVAQSPRYKIIEKRQSVAFWCNPISGHATLYWYQQILGQGPKLLIQFQNNGVVDDSQLPKDRFSAERLKGVDSTLKIQPAKLEDSAVYLCASSRDRGYEQYFGPGTRLTVT.

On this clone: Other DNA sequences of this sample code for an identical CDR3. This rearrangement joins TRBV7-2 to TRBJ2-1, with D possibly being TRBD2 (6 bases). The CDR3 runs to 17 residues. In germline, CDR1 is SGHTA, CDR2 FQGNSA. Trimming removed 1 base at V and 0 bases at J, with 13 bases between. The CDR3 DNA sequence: TGTGCCAGCAGCTTAGTTCGGGCGGGGAGCTCCTACAATGAGCAGTTCTTC. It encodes CASSLVRAGSSYNEQFF.

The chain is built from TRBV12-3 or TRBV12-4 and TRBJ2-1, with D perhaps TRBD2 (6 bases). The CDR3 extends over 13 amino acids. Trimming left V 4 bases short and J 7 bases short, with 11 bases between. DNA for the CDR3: TGTGCCAGCAGTTGGGGGGTGCGGAATGAGCAGTTCTTC. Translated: CASSWGVRNEQFF.